The T cell receptor beta chain under discussion was sequenced for a study of T-cell reconstitution after alpha-beta-depleted transplantation in children. It was with unique molecular identifiers that the TCRbeta library was prepared. TCRdb recomputed calls from the PCR reads with MiXCR, one row per CDR3 protein. Of roughly 76,000 distinct CDR3 sequences listed, 9.5% to 13% were seen once; the top ten hold around 13%. This clonotype was detected many times. The antigen is undetermined. Notes on the study in general: Several hundred graft clones that had expanded were reportedly the source of alpha-beta T cells about two months after transplant. Some patients owed their high day-60 TCRbeta diversity to surviving recipient T cells and thymic progenitors. Counts and diversity of T cells one year after transplant came mostly from newly produced T cells.

This CDR3 comprises 15 residues. Deletions cut 6 bases from V and 0 bases from J, with 12 bases between. The germline CDR1 and CDR2 sequences are KGHSH and LQKENI. V usage is TRBV18 and J usage is TRBJ2-1; possible D gene TRBD2, 5 bases. This receptor was obtained from a boy aged 5-17 years with acute myeloid leukemia, due to receive a stem cell transplant. The sample consisted of PBMCs, taken before TCRalphabeta/CD19-depleted stem cell transplant. The CDR3 bases are TGTGCCAGCTCCCGAAGCGGTCTCTCCTACAATGAGCAGTTCTTC. It is translated as CASSRSGLSYNEQFF.